The 9 T cell receptor beta chains listed next were all sequenced from one sample in a study of HIV-infected children after antiretroviral therapy interruption. The TCR library was built from RNA with a 3' RACE protocol and unique molecular identifiers. TCRdb analysed the 3' RACE reads with MiXCR anew, one entry per CDR3 protein. The sample has around 47,000 distinct CDR3 sequences, around 4.1% seen once. Treatment defined: PENTA 11 planned treatment interruption arm or continuous ART arm. The sequencing here drew on CD45RA+ CD4+ T cells from PBMCs, pooled from several time points, taken from a donor given antiretroviral therapy, either interrupted or continuous. Subset described: naive CD4+ CD45RA+ CD45RO- T cells. Receptors originate from a pool of human donors with HIV.

This clonotype was seen ten or more times. This sequence joins TRBV6-2 or TRBV6-3 and TRBJ1-5, with D unresolved. CDR1 is MNHEY and CDR2 is SVGEGT in the germline V gene. V shed 0 bases and J shed 5 bases, with 2 bases lying between them. This CDR3 comprises 12 residues. The CDR3 loop is CASSYSYQPQHF. CDR3 in DNA: TGTGCCAGCAGTTACTCCTATCAGCCCCAGCATTTT.

The sample holds many counts of this clonotype. The chain has TRBV5-1 and TRBJ2-3; the D gene could be TRBD1 or TRBD2 (6 bases each). V lost 0 bases and J lost 2, with 10 bases in between. CDR1 SGHRS and CDR2 YFSETQ come from the germline V gene. The CDR3 runs 15 residues. CDR3 nucleotide sequence: TGCGCCAGCAGCTTGGCGGGGGCCTCCACAGATACGCAGTATTTT. Residues: CASSLAGASTDTQYF.

This chain connects TRBV4-1 to TRBJ2-6; D gene uncertain. V shed 2 bases and J shed 0 bases, with 14 bases lying between them. The CDR3 has 18 residues. The germline gives CDR1 MGHRA, CDR2 YSYEKL. CDR3 amino acids: CASSQPFAFGSGANVLTF. As DNA, the CDR3 is TGCGCCAGCAGCCAACCCTTTGCGTTCGGCTCTGGGGCCAACGTCCTGACTTTC.

This clonotype was observed at least ten times. V is TRBV3-1 and J is TRBJ2-7, with D tentatively TRBD1 or TRBD2 (6 bases each). The CDR3 spans 16 residues. The germline gives CDR1 LGHDT, CDR2 YNNKEL (reference sequence). Trimming took 4 bases from V and 2 from J, leaving 18 bases between them. As DNA, the CDR3 is TGTGCCAGCAGCCCCGGTGGAGGGGGGCGAACCTACGAGCAGTACTTC. As protein: CASSPGGGGRTYEQYF.

This clonotype was seen a few times. The rearrangement joins TRBV4-1 to TRBJ1-2, with D perhaps TRBD1 (6 bases). The CDR3 totals 14 residues. V was cut by 2 bases and J by 5 bases, with 12 bases left in between. Germline values: CDR1 MGHRA, CDR2 YSYEKL. The CDR3, as DNA: TGCGCCAGCAGCCAAAGAGGGGGAGGGTATGGCTACACCTTC. It yields the protein CASSQRGGGYGYTF.

In its sample, this clonotype was seen many times. The V call is TRBV4-2, the J call TRBJ2-7; D is possibly TRBD1 or TRBD2 (5 bases each). With 4 bases removed from V and 10 bases from J, the gap between germline ends came to 23 bases. CDR1 and CDR2 from the germline V gene are LGHNA and YNFKEQ. The length of the CDR3 is 15 residues. The CDR3 sequence is CASSPDWGSSYEQYF. The CDR3 DNA sequence: TGTGCCAGCAGCCCGGACTGGGGGAGCTCCTATGAACAGTACTTC.

This clonotype was observed many times. The chain combines TRBV7-2 with TRBJ2-7; 7 bases agree with TRBD1. V shed 5 bases and J 3 bases; nucleotides not matched to a gene: 10. Germline CDR1 is SGHTA and CDR2 is FQGNSA. The CDR3 runs 15 residues. CDR3 in amino acids: CASSNRGHGSYEQYF. As DNA, the CDR3 is TGTGCCAGCAGCAATAGGGGGCACGGCAGCTACGAGCAGTACTTC.

The sample holds many counts of this clonotype. J is TRBJ2-1 and V is TRBV11-3; no reliable D call. The V gene lost 5 bases and the J gene lost 5 bases, with 4 bases spanning the gap. The length of the CDR3 is 11 residues. The germline CDR1 and CDR2 sequences are SGHNT and YENEEA. This CDR3 reads CASSVNNEQFF. In DNA, the CDR3 is TGTGCCAGCAGCGTAAACAATGAGCAGTTCTTC.

This clonotype was picked up many times. The V gene is TRBV28, the J gene TRBJ2-6; D not certain. V gave up 10 bases and J gave up 0 bases, with 13 bases separating them. Germline V CDR1 and CDR2: MDHEN, SYDVKM. The CDR3 runs 15 residues. Here the CDR3 reads CATEPMGSGANVLTF. In DNA form, the CDR3 reads TGTGCCACGGAGCCCATGGGCTCTGGGGCCAACGTCCTGACTTTC.